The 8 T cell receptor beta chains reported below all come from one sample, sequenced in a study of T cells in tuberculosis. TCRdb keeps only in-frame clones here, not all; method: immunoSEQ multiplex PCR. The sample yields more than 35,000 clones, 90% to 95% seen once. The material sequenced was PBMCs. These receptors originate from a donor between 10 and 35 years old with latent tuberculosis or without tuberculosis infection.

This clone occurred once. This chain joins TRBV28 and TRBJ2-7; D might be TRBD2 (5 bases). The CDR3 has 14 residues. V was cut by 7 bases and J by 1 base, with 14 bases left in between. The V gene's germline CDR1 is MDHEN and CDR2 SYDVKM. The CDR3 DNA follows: TGTGCCAGCACCCAAATTGGAGGTTCCTACGAGCAGTACTTC. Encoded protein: CASTQIGGSYEQYF. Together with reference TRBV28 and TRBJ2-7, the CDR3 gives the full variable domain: DVKVTQSSRYLVKRTGEKVFLECVQDMDHENMFWYRQDPGLGLRLIYFSYDVKMKEKGDIPEGYSVSREKKERFSLILESASTNQTSMYLCASTQIGGSYEQYFGPGTRLTVT.

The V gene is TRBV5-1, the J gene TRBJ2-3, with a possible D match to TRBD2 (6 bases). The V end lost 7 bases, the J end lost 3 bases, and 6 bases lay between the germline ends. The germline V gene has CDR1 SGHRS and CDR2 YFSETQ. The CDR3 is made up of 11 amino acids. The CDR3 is CASRGTDTQYF. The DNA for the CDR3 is TGCGCCAGCCGGGGGACAGATACGCAGTATTTT.

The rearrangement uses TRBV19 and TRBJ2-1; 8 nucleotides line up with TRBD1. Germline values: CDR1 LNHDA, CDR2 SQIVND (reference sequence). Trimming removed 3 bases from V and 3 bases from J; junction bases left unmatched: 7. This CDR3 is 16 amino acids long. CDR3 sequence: CASSITFGTGYNEQFF. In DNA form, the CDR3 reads TGTGCCAGTAGTATTACCTTCGGGACAGGCTACAATGAGCAGTTCTTC.

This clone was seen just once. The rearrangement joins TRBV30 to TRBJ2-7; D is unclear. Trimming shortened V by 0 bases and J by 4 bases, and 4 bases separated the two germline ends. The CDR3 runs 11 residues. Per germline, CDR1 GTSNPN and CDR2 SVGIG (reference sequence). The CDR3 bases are TGTGCCTGGAGTGTACTATACGAGCAGTACTTC. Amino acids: CAWSVLYEQYF.

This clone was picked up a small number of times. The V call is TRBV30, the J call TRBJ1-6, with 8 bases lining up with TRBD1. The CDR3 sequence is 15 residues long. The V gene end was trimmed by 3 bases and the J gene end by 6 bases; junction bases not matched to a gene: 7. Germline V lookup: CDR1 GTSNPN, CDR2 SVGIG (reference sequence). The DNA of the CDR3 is TGTGCCTGGAGGATTGGGGGACAGGTTAATTCACCCCTCCACTTT. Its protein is CAWRIGGQVNSPLHF.

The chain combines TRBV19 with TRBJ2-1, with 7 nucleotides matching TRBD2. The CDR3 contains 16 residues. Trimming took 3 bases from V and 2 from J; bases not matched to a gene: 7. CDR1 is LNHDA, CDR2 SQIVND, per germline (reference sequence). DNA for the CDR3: TGTGCCAGTAGTATGGGGGGGGGAACCACCTACAATGAGCAGTTCTTC. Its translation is CASSMGGGTTYNEQFF.

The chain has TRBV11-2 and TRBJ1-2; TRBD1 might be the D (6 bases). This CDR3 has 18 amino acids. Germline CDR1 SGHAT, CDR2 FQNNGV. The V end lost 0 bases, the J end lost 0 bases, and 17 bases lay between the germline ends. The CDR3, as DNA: TGTGCCAGCAGCTTAGAGGGGATTGGGGACAACTCTAACTATGGCTACACCTTC. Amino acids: CASSLEGIGDNSNYGYTF.

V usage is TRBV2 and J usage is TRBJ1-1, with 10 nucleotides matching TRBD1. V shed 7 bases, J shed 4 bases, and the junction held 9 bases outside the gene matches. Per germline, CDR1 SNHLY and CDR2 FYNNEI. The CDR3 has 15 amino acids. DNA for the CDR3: TGTGCCAGCATGGGGGGACAGGGGTGGAGCACTGAAGCTTTCTTT. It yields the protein CASMGGQGWSTEAFF.